This entry concerns a single T cell receptor (beta chain). Its specific antigen is unknown. Nothing much larger sits one base from this clone, and base qualities are not available. The immunoSEQ Assay, a bias-controlled multiplex PCR, was used to amplify TCRbeta CDR3 regions from genomic DNA. Under the source paper's analysis protocol: Within the assay, amplification of reference gene primers was used to estimate how many nucleated cells each sample contained. Sequence reads were collapsed and filtered to measure the absolute abundance of every unique TCRbeta CDR3 rearrangement. Productive Simpson clonality was computed per sample as the square root of Simpson's diversity index over productive rearrangements. Not all clones reach the TCRdb copy of this immuneACCESS table, which keeps in-frame sequences only. Checked studies attribute under half of the gap to unresolved V genes and leave the rest unexplained. D and trimming come from the DNA, and the V and J calls and clone size come from that table. The sample table holds about 140,000 clones, of which approximately 83% were seen once. The leading ten clones occupy around 8% of the sample.

Collaborating institutions collected whole blood in K2EDTA tubes following their own protocols. For TCRbeta analysis, collaborators shipped samples in one of three forms: frozen whole blood, isolated PBMCs, or DNA extracted from either of those sample types. This specimen comes from a study of blood T cell repertoires in COVID-19 (dated by TCRdb to the early 2020s). Background for the entire study: Samples from collaborators originated in the United States, Italy and Spain and spanned both the acute and convalescent phases of COVID-19. Deeply sampled blood TCRbeta repertoires from subjects exposed to, actively infected with, or recovered from COVID-19 were included in the dataset. The repertoires were made available in a free public database intended to serve as a resource for research on the immune response to SARS-CoV-2. Samples came from the ongoing ImmuneRACE study (first 160 participants) plus 1,254 subjects from 6 global collaborators. The prospective study material was composed of cDNA or gDNA derived from T cells, B-cell-depleted T cells, or PBMCs. Nearly every sample came with metadata listing a de-identified subject ID, COVID-19 status, age in years and sex. HLA class I and class II types, where available, came from metadata supplied by the sample provider rather than from assay-based typing.

Overall study outcomes, separate from this receptor: The quantity of clinical and demographic metadata differed by source and by participant and was supplied without curation.

For CDR1 and CDR2, the germline V gene lists MNHEY and SVGAGI. The CDR3 numbers 14 residues from cysteine through phenylalanine. Only CDR3 DNA remains: 42 bases, in frame from the first base. V loses 4 bases at its end and J loses 3 bases; junction bases beyond the gene matches: 3. The V gene is TRBV6-5 and the J gene is TRBJ1-2, with TRBD1 matching 9 junction bases. The clonotype comes from a human donor in a cohort sampled during active COVID-19. The sample was peripheral blood. The CDR3 is CASSSWTGDYGYTF. The sequenced DNA: TGTGCCAGCAGTTCTTGGACAGGGGACTATGGCTACACCTTC.